The rows below give T cell receptor beta chains drawn from one sample of a study of regulatory T cells in long-lasting Graves disease. TCRdb re-derived calls from the multiplex PCR reads in MiXCR, one entry per CDR3 protein. The top ten hold 10% to 15% of the sample, which has hundreds of thousands of distinct CDR3 sequences, approximately 23% seen once. The sample consisted of peripheral blood mononuclear cells (PBMCs), taken when the disease was refractory, from a patient treated with antithyroid drugs. The source is a female donor with Graves disease. Each CDR3 is given with its conserved first and last residue. The D gene is left open where the match is weak. Clone size, where shown, is once, few, many, or a class for clones that have expanded.

DNA	CDR3	size	D	V	J
TGCAGTGCCATGAGTAGGGCAGCCCACACTGAAGCTTTCTTT	CSAMSRAAHTEAFF	many	NA	TRBV20-1	TRBJ1-1
TGTGCCACCAGGCTTCGTAACGGGTTTAAGGAAAAACTGTTTTTT	CATRLRNGFKEKLFF	NA	NA	TRBV24-1	TRBJ1-4
TGTGCCAGCAGTTGGCGACAGGGAACCTCCTACGAGCAGTACTTC	CASSWRQGTSYEQYF	NA	TRBD1	TRBV28	TRBJ2-7
TGTGCCAGCAGTCCCACGGCAGGTGGCTACACCTTC	CASSPTAGGYTF	NA	NA	TRBV6-1	TRBJ1-2
TGTGCCAGTAGTAGGGGACATTTACTGAACACTGAAGCTTTCTTT	CASSRGHLLNTEAFF	NA	NA	TRBV19	TRBJ1-1
TGTGCCAGCAGCAATGAGGGCCCCGTCCCCTACGAGCAGTACTTC	CASSNEGPVPYEQYF	few	NA	TRBV5-6	TRBJ2-7
TGTGCCAGCAGTCCGGACAGGGGGCATGGCTACACCTTC	CASSPDRGHGYTF	many	TRBD1	TRBV6-1	TRBJ1-2
TGTGCCAGCAGCGCCACAAGCGGGGGGGCCGATGAGACCCAGTACTTC	CASSATSGGADETQYF	many	TRBD2	TRBV9	TRBJ2-5
TGTGCCAGCAGTTTGACTAGCAGGGCAGGGGACGAGCAGTACTTC	CASSLTSRAGDEQYF	many	NA	TRBV28	TRBJ2-7
TGTGCCAGCAGCGTAGGAGGGACTAGCGGGGGGGCCGGGGAGCTGTTTTTT	CASSVGGTSGGAGELFF	NA	TRBD2	TRBV9	TRBJ2-2
TGTGCCAGCAGCTTAGGCCGGGATACGCAGTATTTT	CASSLGRDTQYF	few	NA	TRBV7-2	TRBJ2-3
TGTGCCTGGAATAGCCTGAGCTCCTACAATGAGCAGTTCTTC	CAWNSLSSYNEQFF	few	NA	TRBV30	TRBJ2-1
TGTGCCAGCAGCTCGACTAGCGGGGACTGGGAGACCCAGTACTTC	CASSSTSGDWETQYF	many	TRBD2	TRBV7-2	TRBJ2-5
TGTGCCAGCAGCCAAGGGGAGGGGTCGATGAACACTGAAGCTTTCTTT	CASSQGEGSMNTEAFF	NA	NA	TRBV7-2	TRBJ1-1
TGTGCCTGGAGAGACAGGACTAGCGGGGCCTACGAGCAGTACTTC	CAWRDRTSGAYEQYF	NA	TRBD2	TRBV28	TRBJ2-7
TGTGCCAGCAGCTGGGGAGGAAACACCATATATTTT	CASSWGGNTIYF	NA	NA	TRBV7-2	TRBJ1-3
TGTGCCAGCAGTTTGGGGGGGAATCTTTCACCCCTCCACTTT	CASSLGGNLSPLHF	many	NA	TRBV28	TRBJ1-6
TGCAGCGTTACAAACGGACAGGGGGGCTACGAGCAGTACTTC	CSVTNGQGGYEQYF	few	TRBD1	TRBV29-1	TRBJ2-7
TGTGCCAGCAGCCTAGCGGCCCGGACGGGGGCTGATGAGCAGTTCTTC	CASSLAARTGADEQFF	NA	NA	TRBV9	TRBJ2-1
TGTGCCAGCAGAAGATCAGGGAGCTCCTACGAGCAGTACTTC	CASRRSGSSYEQYF	few	NA	TRBV7-8	TRBJ2-7
TGTGCCAGCAGCCAAGGACGCTATGGCTACACCTTC	CASSQGRYGYTF	few	NA	TRBV14	TRBJ1-2
TGTGCCAGTAGTGTCCGACAGGGTTATAGCAATCAGCCCCAGCATTTT	CASSVRQGYSNQPQHF	NA	TRBD1	TRBV19	TRBJ1-5
TGTGCCAGCAGTTATTGGCTCTTTTGGGCCAAAACCTACGAGCAGTACTTC	CASSYWLFWAKTYEQYF	many	NA	TRBV2	TRBJ2-7
TGTGCCACCAGCAAACACAGGGCGGGCGGGGAGCTGTTTTTT	CATSKHRAGGELFF	few	NA	TRBV15	TRBJ2-2
TGCGCCAGCAGCTTGGAAGTCCGGGACACTGAAGCTTTCTTT	CASSLEVRDTEAFF	NA	NA	TRBV5-1	TRBJ1-1
TGTGCCAGCAGCGGTTCTGACAGGGGGCTCTATGGCTACACCTTC	CASSGSDRGLYGYTF	many	TRBD1	TRBV11-2	TRBJ1-2
NA	CASSFGQGSRELFF	few	NA	TRBV7-2	TRBJ2-2
TGCAGCGTTGGATTTGGCACATACGGATACGAGCAGTACTTC	CSVGFGTYGYEQYF	few	NA	TRBV29-1	TRBJ2-7
TGTGCCAGCAGCAACGGACTAGCGGGGGGGATCCAAGAGACCCAGTACTTC	CASSNGLAGGIQETQYF	many	TRBD2	TRBV11-2	TRBJ2-5
TGTGCCAGCAGTGACAGGGACACTGAAGCTTTCTTT	CASSDRDTEAFF	NA	NA	TRBV6-1	TRBJ1-1
TGTGCCTGGACTTATACAGGCAATGAAGCTTTCTTT	CAWTYTGNEAFF	few	NA	TRBV30	TRBJ1-1
TGTGCCAGCAGCTTAACAGGGTTGGCTCGTGGAGATACGCAGTATTTT	CASSLTGLARGDTQYF	NA	NA	TRBV7-3	TRBJ2-3
TGTGCCTGGAGGGAAAGACAGGGGCTTGAAGCTTTCTTT	CAWRERQGLEAFF	NA	TRBD1	TRBV30	TRBJ1-1
TGTGCCAGTAGTCCTCAGGGGACTCAAGAGACCCAGTACTTC	CASSPQGTQETQYF	few	NA	TRBV19	TRBJ2-5
TGTGCCAGTACAGGGGGCTATGGCTACACCTTC	CASTGGYGYTF	NA	TRBD1	TRBV6-1	TRBJ1-2
TGTGCCAGCAGCCAACTGGGCGCCAACAATCAGCCCCAGCATTTT	CASSQLGANNQPQHF	few	NA	TRBV7-3	TRBJ1-5
TGTGCCAGCAGCTTGTTGTTGATGAACACTGAAGCTTTCTTT	CASSLLLMNTEAFF	NA	NA	TRBV5-6	TRBJ1-1
TGTGCCAGCTTGTCGTTGACAGCCGGGATGAACACTGAAGCTTTCTTT	CASLSLTAGMNTEAFF	many	NA	TRBV6-1	TRBJ1-1
TGTGCCAGCAGATACGACAGGGGGCGGGCTGAGGGCTACACCTTC	CASRYDRGRAEGYTF	NA	TRBD1	TRBV7-9	TRBJ1-2
TGTGCCAGCACCCTCCCTCGGCCCTACGAGCAGTACTTC	CASTLPRPYEQYF	many	NA	TRBV6-1	TRBJ2-7
TGTGCCAGCAGCTTAGTGGGTCAACCAGGGGAGACCCAGTACTTC	CASSLVGQPGETQYF	few	NA	TRBV7-9	TRBJ2-5
TGTGCCAGCAGCCGTTACACCGGCTCTGGAAACACCATATATTTT	CASSRYTGSGNTIYF	once	NA	TRBV7-8	TRBJ1-3
TGTGCCATCAGTGAGAGAGCCAGGGCTTCTGGGGACGAGCAGTACTTC	CAISERARASGDEQYF	few	NA	TRBV10-3	TRBJ2-7
TGTGCTAGTGGTGGAGGGACAGGAGGTTCATTCTATGGCTACACCTTC	CASGGGTGGSFYGYTF	many	TRBD1	TRBV12-5	TRBJ1-2
TGTGCCAGCAGCTTGGAGGTGGGGAGAAGGGATTCACCCCTCCACTTT	CASSLEVGRRDSPLHF	once	NA	TRBV5-5	TRBJ1-6
TGTGCCAGCAGTTACGTCCGGACCCGAGAGACCCAGTACTTC	CASSYVRTRETQYF	NA	NA	TRBV6-9	TRBJ2-5
TGTGCCAGCAGTCCGCAACAGGGGGACACCGGGGCCAACGTCCTGACTTTC	CASSPQQGDTGANVLTF	NA	TRBD1	TRBV6-1	TRBJ2-6
TGCAGTGCGCTCCCGACTAGCGGGGTGACCTACGAGCAGTACTTC	CSALPTSGVTYEQYF	few	TRBD2	TRBV20-1	TRBJ2-7
TGCAGTGCTAGAGATGGCGTGGAGGTTACCGGGGAGCTGTTTTTT	CSARDGVEVTGELFF	once	NA	TRBV20-1	TRBJ2-2